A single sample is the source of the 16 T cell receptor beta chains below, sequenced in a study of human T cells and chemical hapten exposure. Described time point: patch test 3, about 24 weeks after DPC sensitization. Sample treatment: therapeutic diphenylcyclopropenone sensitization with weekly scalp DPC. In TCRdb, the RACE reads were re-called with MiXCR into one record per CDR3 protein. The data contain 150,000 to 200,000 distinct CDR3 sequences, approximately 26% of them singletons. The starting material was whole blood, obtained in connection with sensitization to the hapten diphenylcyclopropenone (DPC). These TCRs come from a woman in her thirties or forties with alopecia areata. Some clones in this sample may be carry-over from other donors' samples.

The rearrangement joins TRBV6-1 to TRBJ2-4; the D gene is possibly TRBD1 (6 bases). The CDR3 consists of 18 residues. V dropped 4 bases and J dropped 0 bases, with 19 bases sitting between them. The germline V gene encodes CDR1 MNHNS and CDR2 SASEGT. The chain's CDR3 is CASSAWASGQLAKNIQYF. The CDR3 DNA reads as TGTGCCAGCAGTGCCTGGGCCTCGGGACAACTAGCCAAAAACATTCAGTACTTC.

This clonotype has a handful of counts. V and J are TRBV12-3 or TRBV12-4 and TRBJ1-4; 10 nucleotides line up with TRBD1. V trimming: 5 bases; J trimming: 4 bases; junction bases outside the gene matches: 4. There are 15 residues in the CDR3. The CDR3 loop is CASSQGTGDNEKLFF. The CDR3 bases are TGTGCCAGCAGTCAAGGGACAGGGGATAATGAAAAACTGTTTTTT.

This CDR3 reads CSVAESGTGTDTQYF. The CDR3 nucleotides read TGCAGCGTTGCTGAGAGCGGGACTGGGACAGATACGCAGTATTTT. The J gene is TRBJ2-3, the V gene TRBV29-1; TRBD2 agrees at 7 bases. The CDR3 extends over 15 amino acids. Germline values: CDR1 SQVTM, CDR2 ANQGSEA. The V gene end was trimmed by 4 bases and the J gene end by 3 bases; junction bases not matched to a gene: 10.

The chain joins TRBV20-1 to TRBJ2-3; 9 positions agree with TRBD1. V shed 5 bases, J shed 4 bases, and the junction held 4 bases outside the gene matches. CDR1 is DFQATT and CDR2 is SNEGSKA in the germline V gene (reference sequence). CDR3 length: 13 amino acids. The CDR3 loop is CSAERQGADTQYF. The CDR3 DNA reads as TGCAGTGCTGAAAGACAGGGGGCAGATACGCAGTATTTT.

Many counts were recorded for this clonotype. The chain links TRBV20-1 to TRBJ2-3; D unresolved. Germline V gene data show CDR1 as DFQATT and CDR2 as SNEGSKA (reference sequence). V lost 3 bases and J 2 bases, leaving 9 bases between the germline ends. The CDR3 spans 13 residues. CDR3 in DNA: TGCAGTGCTAGTGGACCTCTCACAGATACGCAGTATTTT. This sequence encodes CSASGPLTDTQYF.

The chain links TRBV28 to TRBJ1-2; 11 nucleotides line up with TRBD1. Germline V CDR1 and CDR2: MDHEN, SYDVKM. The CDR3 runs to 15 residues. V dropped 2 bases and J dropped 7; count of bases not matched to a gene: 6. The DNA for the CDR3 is TGTGCCAGCAGTTTAGGCGGGACAGGGGGTCGTGGCTACACCTTC. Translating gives CASSLGGTGGRGYTF.

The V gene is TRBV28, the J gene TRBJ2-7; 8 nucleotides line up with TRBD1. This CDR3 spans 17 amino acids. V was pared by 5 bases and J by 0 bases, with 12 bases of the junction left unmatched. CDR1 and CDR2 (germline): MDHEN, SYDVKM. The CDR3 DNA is TGTGCCAGCAGTCTCCGCCCCCGGACAGGGTACTCCTACGAGCAGTACTTC. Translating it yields CASSLRPRTGYSYEQYF.

CDR3 nucleotide sequence: TGTGCCAGCAGGATCGGGGCTAGCGGGAGAGATGAGCAGTTCTTC. Translating it yields CASRIGASGRDEQFF. The rearrangement links TRBV6-2 or TRBV6-3 to TRBJ2-1; 10 nucleotides agree with TRBD2. With V trimmed by 6 bases and J by 8 bases, 10 bases remained unmatched. This CDR3 contains 15 residues. CDR1 and CDR2 (germline): MNHEY, SVGEGT.

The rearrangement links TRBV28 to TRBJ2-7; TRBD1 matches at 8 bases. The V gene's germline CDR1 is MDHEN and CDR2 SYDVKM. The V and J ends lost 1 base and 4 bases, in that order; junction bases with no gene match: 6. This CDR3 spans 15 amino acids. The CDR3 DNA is TGTGCCAGCAGTTTATCAGGGGGCTGGGGTTACGAGCAGTACTTC. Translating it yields CASSLSGGWGYEQYF.

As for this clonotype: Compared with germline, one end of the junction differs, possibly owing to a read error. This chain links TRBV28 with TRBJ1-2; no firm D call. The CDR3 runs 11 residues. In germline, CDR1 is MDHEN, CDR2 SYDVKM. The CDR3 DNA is TGTGCCAGCAGCTCAATCTATGGCTACAACTTC. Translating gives CASSSIYGYNF.

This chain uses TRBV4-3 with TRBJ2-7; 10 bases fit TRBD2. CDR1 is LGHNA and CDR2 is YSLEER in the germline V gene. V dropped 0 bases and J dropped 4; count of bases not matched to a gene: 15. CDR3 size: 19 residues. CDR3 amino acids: CASSQEPLAGTLARYEQYF. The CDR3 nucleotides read TGCGCCAGCAGCCAAGAACCACTAGCGGGAACCTTAGCGAGATACGAGCAGTACTTC.

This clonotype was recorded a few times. In DNA, the CDR3 is TGTGCCAGCAGTTTCCGGGACAGGGGATACAATGAGCAGTTCTTC. Amino acid sequence: CASSFRDRGYNEQFF. The rearrangement uses TRBV6-2 or TRBV6-3 and TRBJ2-1; 10 bases are shared with TRBD1. Germline-derived CDR1 and CDR2 are MNHEY and SVGEGT. V lost 4 bases to trimming and J lost 4 bases; unmatched junction nucleotides: 4. There are 15 residues in the CDR3.

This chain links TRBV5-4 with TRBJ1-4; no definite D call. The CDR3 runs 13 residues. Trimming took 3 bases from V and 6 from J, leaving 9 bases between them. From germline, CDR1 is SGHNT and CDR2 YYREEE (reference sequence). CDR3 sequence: CASSSGGDEKLFF. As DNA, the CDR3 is TGTGCCAGCAGCTCGGGCGGAGATGAAAAACTGTTTTTT.

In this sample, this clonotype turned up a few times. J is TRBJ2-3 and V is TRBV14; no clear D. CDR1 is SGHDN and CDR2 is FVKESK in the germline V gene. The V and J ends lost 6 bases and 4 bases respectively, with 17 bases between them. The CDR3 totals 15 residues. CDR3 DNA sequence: TGTGCCAGCAGTCCGCAGACCCCTAGGCCAGATACGCAGTATTTT. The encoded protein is CASSPQTPRPDTQYF.

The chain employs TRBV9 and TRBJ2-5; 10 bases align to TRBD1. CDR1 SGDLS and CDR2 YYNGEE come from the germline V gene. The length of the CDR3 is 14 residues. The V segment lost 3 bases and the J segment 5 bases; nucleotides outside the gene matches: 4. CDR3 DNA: TGTGCCAGCAGCGGACAGGGGGCGGGGGAGACCCAGTACTTC. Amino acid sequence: CASSGQGAGETQYF.

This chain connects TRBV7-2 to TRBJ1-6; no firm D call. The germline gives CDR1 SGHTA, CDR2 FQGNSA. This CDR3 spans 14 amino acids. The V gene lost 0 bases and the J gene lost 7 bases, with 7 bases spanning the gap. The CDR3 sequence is CASSLAIPNSPLHF. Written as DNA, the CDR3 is TGTGCCAGCAGCTTAGCAATCCCGAATTCACCCCTCCACTTT.